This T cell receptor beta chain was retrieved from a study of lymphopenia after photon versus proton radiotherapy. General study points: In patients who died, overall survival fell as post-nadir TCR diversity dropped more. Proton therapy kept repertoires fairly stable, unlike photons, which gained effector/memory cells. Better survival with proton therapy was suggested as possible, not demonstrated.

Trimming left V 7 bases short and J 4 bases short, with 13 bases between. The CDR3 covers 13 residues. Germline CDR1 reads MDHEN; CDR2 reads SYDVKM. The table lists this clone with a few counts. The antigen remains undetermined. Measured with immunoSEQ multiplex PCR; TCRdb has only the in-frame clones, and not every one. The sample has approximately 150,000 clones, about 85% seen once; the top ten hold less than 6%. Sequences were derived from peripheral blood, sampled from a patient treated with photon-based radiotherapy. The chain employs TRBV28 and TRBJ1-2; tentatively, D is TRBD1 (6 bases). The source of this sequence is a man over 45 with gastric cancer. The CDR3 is CASTPGGGYGYTF. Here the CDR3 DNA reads TGTGCCAGCACTCCGGGGGGCGGCTATGGCTACACCTTC.